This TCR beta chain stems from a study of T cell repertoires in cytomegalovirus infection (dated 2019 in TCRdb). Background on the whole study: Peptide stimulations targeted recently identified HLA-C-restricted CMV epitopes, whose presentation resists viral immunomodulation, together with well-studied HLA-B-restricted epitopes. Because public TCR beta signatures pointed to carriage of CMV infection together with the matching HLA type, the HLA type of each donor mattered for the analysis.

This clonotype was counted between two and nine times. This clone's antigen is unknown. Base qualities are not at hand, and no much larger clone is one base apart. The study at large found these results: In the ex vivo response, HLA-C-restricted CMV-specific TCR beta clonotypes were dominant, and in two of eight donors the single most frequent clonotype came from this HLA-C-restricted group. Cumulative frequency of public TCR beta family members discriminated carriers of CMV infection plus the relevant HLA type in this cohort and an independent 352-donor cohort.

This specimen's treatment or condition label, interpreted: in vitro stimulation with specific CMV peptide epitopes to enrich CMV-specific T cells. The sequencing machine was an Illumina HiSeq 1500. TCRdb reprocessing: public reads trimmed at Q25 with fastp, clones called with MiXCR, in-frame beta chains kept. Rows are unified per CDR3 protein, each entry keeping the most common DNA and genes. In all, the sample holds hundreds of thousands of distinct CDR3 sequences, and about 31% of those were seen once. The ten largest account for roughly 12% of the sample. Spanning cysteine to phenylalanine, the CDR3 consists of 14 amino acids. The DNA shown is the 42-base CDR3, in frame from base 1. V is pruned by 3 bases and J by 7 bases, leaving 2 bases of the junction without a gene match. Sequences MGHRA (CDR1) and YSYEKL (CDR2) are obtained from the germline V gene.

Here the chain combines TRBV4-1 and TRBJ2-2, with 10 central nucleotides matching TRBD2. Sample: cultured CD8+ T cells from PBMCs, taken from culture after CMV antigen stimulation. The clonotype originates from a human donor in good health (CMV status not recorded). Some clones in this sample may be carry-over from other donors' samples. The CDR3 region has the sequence CASSHGLAVGELFF. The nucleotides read TGCGCCAGCAGCCACGGACTAGCGGTCGGGGAGCTGTTTTTT.